The rows below give T cell receptor beta chains drawn from one sample of a study of HIV-infected patients and healthy controls. TCRdb independently ran MiXCR on the 5' RACE reads; one entry per CDR3 protein. The sample gives 18,000 or so distinct CDR3 sequences, roughly 9.5% of which show up once; over 5% is in the top ten. The specimen sequenced was blood. The receptors were sampled from an adult in good health. Each CDR3 is given with its conserved first and last residue. Fields, in order: D gene, V gene, clone size, J gene, CDR3 DNA, CDR3 protein. A D gene is named only where the DNA matches it firmly. Not all rows give a size; the values are once, few, many and, for expanded clones, a class.

TRBD1	TRBV3-1	many	TRBJ2-7	TGTGCCAGCAGCGATCGACAGGGATCCTACGAGCAGTACTTC	CASSDRQGSYEQYF
TRBD1	TRBV20-1	many	TRBJ2-7	TGCAGTGCTGGACCGTCACAGGGGGCAGCCTACGAGCAGTACTTC	CSAGPSQGAAYEQYF
TRBD2	TRBV11-2	few	TRBJ2-7	TGTGCCAGCAGCTTAGACGAGCGGGACCACTACGAGCAGTACTTC	CASSLDERDHYEQYF
TRBD1	TRBV4-1	many	TRBJ2-7	TGCGCCAGCAGCCAAGCAGGACAGGGCCGAGAGCAGTACTTC	CASSQAGQGREQYF
.	TRBV7-2	many	TRBJ2-3	TGTGCCAGCAGCTTTTGGGGGAGTACAGATACGCAGTATTTT	CASSFWGSTDTQYF
TRBD2	TRBV6-2/TRBV6-3	many	TRBJ2-3	TGTGCCAGCAGTTACTTACTAGCGGGAGCCCCGGTTTTTAATGAGCCGGCAGATACGCAGTATTTT	CASSYLLAGAPVFNEPADTQYF
.	TRBV12-3/TRBV12-4	many	TRBJ2-1	TGTGCCAGCACTAAGCAGGGGTGGGCCAATGAGCAGTTCTTC	CASTKQGWANEQFF
.	TRBV6-1	medium-sized	TRBJ2-5	TGTGCCAGCAGTGGCCCTCGGACAGCTCAAGAGACCCAGTACTTC	CASSGPRTAQETQYF
.	TRBV10-3	few	TRBJ2-7	TGTGCCATCAGTGATTGGAGGGACCAAAGCGAGCAGTACTTC	CAISDWRDQSEQYF
.	TRBV27	many	TRBJ2-2	TGTGCCAGCAGTCTAGCCCCAGAGACCGGGGAGCTGTTTTTT	CASSLAPETGELFF
TRBD2	TRBV20-1	.	TRBJ2-5	TGCAGTGCTAAAGGACTAGCGGGAGAAGAGACCCAGTACTTC	CSAKGLAGEETQYF
.	TRBV19	.	TRBJ1-1	TGTGCCAGTAGTATTCTTCAGGGTAATACTGAAGCTTTCTTT	CASSILQGNTEAFF
TRBD1	TRBV7-2	medium-sized	TRBJ2-7	TGTGCCAGCAGCTTCGGACAGGGCTACGAGCAGTACTTC	CASSFGQGYEQYF
TRBD2	TRBV19	.	TRBJ2-3	TGTGCCAGTTTGGGACTAGCGGGAGTTGGGGGCACAGATACGCAGTATTTT	CASLGLAGVGGTDTQYF
.	TRBV27	few	TRBJ2-7	TGTGCCAGCAGTTTATCCGGGGGCGACCTCTACGAGCAGTACTTC	CASSLSGGDLYEQYF
.	TRBV7-2	many	TRBJ2-5	TGTGCCAGCAGCTTACCCGGAAAGACCCAGTACTTC	CASSLPGKTQYF
.	TRBV24-1	many	TRBJ2-1	TGTGCCACCAGCGGGAGCTCCTACAATGAGCAGTTCTTC	CATSGSSYNEQFF
.	TRBV5-1	many	TRBJ2-3	TGCGCCAGCAGCCTAAACTTCGCCCCCAGGGATACGCAGTATTTT	CASSLNFAPRDTQYF
.	TRBV3-1	medium-sized	TRBJ1-1	TGTGCCAGCAGCCAGATTTCCAGCGCAAGGAACACTGAAGCTTTCTTT	CASSQISSARNTEAFF
TRBD2	TRBV7-9	many	TRBJ2-1	TGTGCCAGCAGCCGCCCCGGCCTAACGGCTAGCGGGAGGGCGGAGAACAATGAGCAGTTCTTC	CASSRPGLTASGRAENNEQFF
.	TRBV4-1	.	TRBJ2-7	TGCGCCAGCAGCCAAGTGTCTGCTTCTCTTTACGAGCAGTACTTC	CASSQVSASLYEQYF
.	TRBV7-2	many	TRBJ2-1	TGTGCCAGCAGCCTAAAAGGGGGAAGGTCCTACAATGAGCAGTTCTTC	CASSLKGGRSYNEQFF
TRBD2	TRBV7-9	many	TRBJ2-1	TGTGCCAGCAGCTTCCGGCGGGAGTACCCCTACAATGAGCAGTTCTTC	CASSFRREYPYNEQFF
TRBD2	TRBV5-6	many	TRBJ2-1	TGTGCCAGCAGCTTGCGGCTAGCGGGAGGAGGGTACAATGAGCAGTTCTTC	CASSLRLAGGGYNEQFF
TRBD2	TRBV20-1	many	TRBJ2-3	TGCAGTGCCGAGATTATAGCGGGAGGTACAGATACGCAGTATTTT	CSAEIIAGGTDTQYF
.	TRBV29-1	many	TRBJ1-2	TGCAGCGTTGTTGCCCTCGAAGGCTACACCTTC	CSVVALEGYTF
TRBD1	TRBV2	many	TRBJ2-7	TGTGCCAGCAGAGACGACAGGGTTGCCCACGAGCAGTACTTC	CASRDDRVAHEQYF
.	TRBV29-1	.	TRBJ1-1	TGCAGCGTTGAAGTACAGATGAACACTGAAGCTTTCTTT	CSVEVQMNTEAFF
TRBD2	TRBV20-1	medium-sized	TRBJ2-7	TGCAGTGCTAGAGATCTAAGACTAGCGGGGCAATACGAGCAGTACTTC	CSARDLRLAGQYEQYF
.	TRBV7-6	.	TRBJ2-7	TGTGCCAGCAGCTTATTAGAGGGACGGTGGTACGAGCAGTACTTC	CASSLLEGRWYEQYF
.	TRBV7-2	many	TRBJ2-1	TGTGCCAGCAGCTTAGCGGGGACTCAATACAATGAGCAGTTCTTC	CASSLAGTQYNEQFF
.	TRBV6-1	.	TRBJ1-2	TGTGCCAGCAGTGAAGGGGTTCCACCCCCCTATGGCTACACCTTC	CASSEGVPPPYGYTF